This T cell receptor beta chain was recovered during a study of T cells in localized non-small cell lung cancer. Study-wide results and caveats: For the top 100 tumor clones, a median about 60 also appeared in adjacent lung. Tumor showed lower T cell clonality than uninvolved adjacent lung, where it was highest. In the blood, greater T cell density corresponded to longer overall survival.

As concerns this clone: The target antigen is unknown. Other DNA sequences in the sample encode the same CDR3.

This CDR3 has 13 amino acids. Germline V gene sequence: CDR1 ENHRY, CDR2 SYGVKD. J lost 5 bases, V lost 4 bases, and 4 bases had no gene match. Here immunoSEQ multiplex PCR was the method, and the copy in TCRdb shows in-frame clones only, minus some. The table has 70,000 to 95,000 clones, approximately 91% seen once. The material was PBMCs, obtained before any cancer treatment. This rearrangement joins TRBV10-3 to TRBJ1-1; 7 bases agree with TRBD1. The source is a woman aged 35-75 years with stage II squamous cell lung carcinoma. CDR3 sequence reads: CAISATGDTEAFF. The CDR3, as DNA: TGTGCCATCAGTGCAACAGGGGATACTGAAGCTTTCTTT.